This T cell receptor beta chain was profiled in a study of control samples from healthy donors and cancer patients. The germline gives CDR1 SGHAT, CDR2 FQNNGV. The trim removed 0 bases at V and 13 bases at J, leaving 5 bases unmatched. The CDR3 runs to 13 residues. Produced via immunoSEQ multiplex PCR; TCRdb's table is partial and in-frame only. The sample includes 85,000 to 90,000 clones, around nine tenths of them seen just once. This clone was found once. Sequenced input: blood. The receptor was isolated from a young man in good health. The chain uses TRBV11-2 and TRBJ1-4; 7 nucleotides agree with TRBD1. DNA of the CDR3: TGTGCCAGCAGCTTAGATCAGGGACAGCGACTGTTTTTT. Translating gives CASSLDQGQRLFF.